The 15 T cell receptor beta chains presented below share a single source sample, sequenced in a study of blood T cell repertoires in COVID-19. TCRdb's copy holds only in-frame clones and misses some; the assay was immunoSEQ multiplex PCR. The data hold around 290,000 clones, with 90% observed a single time. The specimen sequenced was PBMCs or T cells enriched from blood (not recorded which). Receptors originate from a woman in her thirties who had recovered from COVID-19.

The CDR3 spells CASSQGIRGNTGELFF. The CDR3 DNA follows: TGTGCCAGCAGCCAGGGGATACGCGGGAACACCGGGGAGCTGTTTTTT. This rearrangement joins TRBV5-6 to TRBJ2-2; D is perhaps TRBD1 (6 bases). Germline V gene lookup returns CDR1 SGHDT and CDR2 YYEEEE. V gave up 4 bases and J gave up 1 base, with 14 bases separating them. CDR3 length: 16 residues.

V gene TRBV7-2 combines with J gene TRBJ1-5; D may be TRBD1 (6 bases). The CDR3 totals 17 residues. Germline V gene lookup returns CDR1 SGHTA and CDR2 FQGNSA. Trimming pared 1 base from V and 5 bases from J, leaving 18 bases between. The CDR3 loop reads CASSLVGRGEKYQPQHF. CDR3 bases: TGTGCCAGCAGCTTAGTAGGCAGGGGTGAAAAGTATCAGCCCCAGCATTTT.

The rearrangement joins TRBV9 to TRBJ2-1; no firm D call. The CDR3 runs to 14 residues. Germline values: CDR1 SGDLS, CDR2 YYNGEE. Deletions cut 1 base from V and 5 bases from J, with 10 bases between. The CDR3 DNA is TGTGCCAGCAGCGTACAGGCCGAGAACAATGAGCAGTTCTTC. This translates into CASSVQAENNEQFF.

J is TRBJ2-1 and V is TRBV28; the match to TRBD1 covers 9 bases. Germline V gene data show CDR1 as MDHEN and CDR2 as SYDVKM. This CDR3 contains 15 residues. The trim removed 6 bases at V and 3 bases at J, leaving 6 bases unmatched. The CDR3 reads CASSPPGQGYNEQFF. Here the CDR3 DNA reads TGTGCCAGCAGCCCCCCGGGACAGGGCTACAATGAGCAGTTCTTC. Using reference TRBV28 and TRBJ2-1 for the parts outside the CDR3, the full variable domain is DVKVTQSSRYLVKRTGEKVFLECVQDMDHENMFWYRQDPGLGLRLIYFSYDVKMKEKGDIPEGYSVSREKKERFSLILESASTNQTSMYLCASSPPGQGYNEQFFGPGTRLTVL.

The rearrangement uses TRBV2 and TRBJ1-5; possible D gene TRBD1, 5 bases. CDR1 is SNHLY, CDR2 FYNNEI, per germline. The V gene lost 6 bases and the J gene lost 3 bases, with 12 bases spanning the gap. This CDR3 is 14 amino acids long. DNA of the CDR3: TGTGCCAGCAGCGCCGACAGACACAATCAGCCCCAGCATTTT. Its protein product is CASSADRHNQPQHF.

This chain uses TRBV28 with TRBJ1-6; no reliable D call. Germline V gene sequence: CDR1 MDHEN, CDR2 SYDVKM. The germline V and J ends were trimmed by 8 bases and 6 bases, with 5 bases remaining between them. The CDR3 loop spans 11 amino acids. CDR3 sequence reads: CASLSNSPLHF. The CDR3 DNA is TGTGCCAGCCTGTCTAATTCACCCCTCCACTTT.

The gene calls are TRBV7-9 and TRBJ1-3, with D unclear. The CDR3 sequence is 15 residues long. V lost 5 bases and J 2 bases, leaving 13 bases between the germline ends. Germline V lookup: CDR1 SEHNR, CDR2 FQNEAQ (reference sequence). CDR3 loop: CASSTGLLAGNTIYF. As DNA, the CDR3 is TGTGCCAGCAGCACCGGGTTATTAGCTGGAAACACCATATATTTT.

The gene calls are TRBV6-5 and TRBJ1-4, with 8 bases aligning to TRBD1. The length of the CDR3 is 15 residues. Germline V CDR1 and CDR2: MNHEY, SVGAGI. Germline trimming cut 0 bases from V and 7 bases from J; bases unmatched to any gene: 4. Written as DNA, the CDR3 is TGTGCCAGCAGTTACTCCGACAGGGGTTTTGAAAAACTGTTTTTT. This sequence encodes CASSYSDRGFEKLFF.

The J gene is TRBJ2-7, the V gene TRBV10-1, with D maybe TRBD1 (5 bases). V was pared by 8 bases and J by 0 bases, with 17 bases between. The CDR3 covers 15 residues. The germline V gene encodes CDR1 WNHNN and CDR2 SYGVQD (reference sequence). CDR3 residues: CASSTTALGSYEQYF. The DNA of the CDR3 is TGCGCCAGCTCGACGACAGCTCTCGGCTCCTACGAGCAGTACTTC.

The chain carries TRBV25-1 and TRBJ1-2; D is perhaps TRBD1 (6 bases). The CDR3 is 13 amino acids. Between the trimmed V and J ends, which lost 4 bases and 2 bases, there was a span of 8 bases. Germline CDR1 and CDR2: MGHDK and SYGVNS. CDR3 region: CASSVQGNYGYTF. Here the CDR3 DNA reads TGTGCCAGCAGTGTTCAGGGGAACTATGGCTACACCTTC.

In the case of this clone: An end of the junction does not agree with germline; a read error may underlie this. The rearrangement links TRBV7-7 to TRBJ2-2, with 7 nucleotides matching TRBD1. Per germline, CDR1 SSHAT and CDR2 FNYEAQ (reference sequence). The CDR3 is 15 residues long. The CDR3 spells CASSRDRVGSGELFF. CDR3 in DNA: TGTGCTAGCAGTCGAGACAGGGTTGGATCCGGGGAGCTGTTTTTT.

The rearrangement uses TRBV7-6 and TRBJ2-5; D remains unclear. There are 13 residues in the CDR3. Germline V gene lookup returns CDR1 SGHVS and CDR2 FNYEAQ. Trimming took off 6 bases at V and 4 bases at J, with 12 bases between the two ends. The CDR3 DNA is TGTGCCAGCAGTTTGAGAAGATTAGAGACCCAGTACTTC. Translation gives CASSLRRLETQYF.

The rearrangement uses TRBV3-1 (or the pseudogene TRBV3-2) and TRBJ2-5, with D unclear. CDR3 size: 15 residues. CDR1 LGHDT and CDR2 YNNKEL come from the germline V gene (reference sequence). V was pared by 1 base and J by 4 bases, with 13 bases between. The CDR3 DNA reads TGTGCCAGCAGCCAAGGACCTTCGAGGTCAGAGACCCAGTACTTC. Amino acid sequence: CASSQGPSRSETQYF.

The V call is TRBV7-9, the J call TRBJ2-7, with 11 bases identical to TRBD2. CDR1 and CDR2 (germline): SEHNR, FQNEAQ (reference sequence). This CDR3 region has 16 residues. Trimming took 2 bases from V and 7 from J; bases not matched to a gene: 10. Here the CDR3 reads CASSLIRTSGRREQYF. DNA for the CDR3: TGTGCCAGCAGCTTAATTCGTACTAGCGGGAGAAGGGAGCAGTACTTC. Full variable domain (missing parts from reference TRBV7-9 and TRBJ2-7): DTGVSQNPRHKITKRGQNVTFRCDPISEHNRLYWYRQTLGQGPEFLTYFQNEAQLEKSRLLSDRFSAERPKGSFSTLEIQRTEQGDSAMYLCASSLIRTSGRREQYFGPGTRLTVT.

The chain uses TRBV27 and TRBJ1-2; D possibly corresponds to TRBD1 (6 bases). In germline, CDR1 is MNHEY, CDR2 SMNVEV (reference sequence). The CDR3 totals 14 residues. V was pared by 4 bases and J by 7 bases, with 16 bases between. CDR3 nucleotides: TGTGCCAGCAGTTCCTCCCCAGGGGATGGTGGCTACACCTTC. Protein product: CASSSSPGDGGYTF.